These T cell receptor beta chains were read from a single sample in a study of T cells expressing NK-cell markers. Using the 5' RACE reads, TCRdb records one entry per CDR3 protein without DNA. In total, the table holds under 600,000 distinct CDR3 sequences. Specimen: blood T cells: a sorted CD56 or NKG2C T cell subset, CD4+ or CD8+ T cells, or bulk PBMC T cells (not recorded which). The receptors derive from a woman in her fifties or sixties in good health. Both conserved end residues are part of each CDR3.

V: TRBV12-3/TRBV12-4; J: TRBJ1-5; CDR3: CASSLGRASNQPQHF
V: TRBV6-2/TRBV6-3; J: TRBJ2-5; CDR3: CASIRGLLWETQYF
V: TRBV25-1; J: TRBJ1-5; CDR3: CASTEDGSNQPQHF
V: TRBV6-5; J: TRBJ2-3; CDR3: CASSYVAGGTDTQYF
V: TRBV5-1; J: TRBJ2-1; CDR3: CASSLAGLNLNEQFF
V: TRBV5-1; J: TRBJ2-1; CDR3: CASRTTFRDRLLYNEQFF
V: TRBV20-1; J: TRBJ2-7; CDR3: CSARVRDRALEQYF
V: TRBV20-1; J: TRBJ1-4; CDR3: CSASVQDTGEKLFF
V: TRBV28; J: TRBJ2-7; CDR3: CATDRTGTYEQYF
V: TRBV12-3/TRBV12-4; J: TRBJ2-7; CDR3: CASSFEAGEHEQYF